The clone carrying this T cell receptor (beta chain) has a handful of counts. The antigen is unknown. The data stem from a study of T cell repertoires in aging, cancer and after chemotherapy. Study background: Repeat sampling of healthy donors over several months to years showed clear clonal overlap. Roughly 9.3 million TCR reads made up the full dataset.

The template was genomic DNA from peripheral blood, not RNA. TRB rearrangements spanning V, D and J were amplified using mixed TRB-A/B primers. TCRdb reanalysed the multiplex PCR reads using MiXCR and keeps one entry per CDR3 protein. In the table there are about 12,000 distinct CDR3 sequences, 30% to 35% of which are singletons. General study points: In cancer patients, declining TCR diversity with age involved lost richness and lost evenness.

The receptor comes from a human donor in good health. The donor label of this sample is uncertain. The sample comprised blood.

The CDR3 DNA follows: TGTGCCAGCAGCGCCCCTACGGGGGTCCACGAGCAGTACTTC. Protein product: CASSAPTGVHEQYF. The V gene is TRBV6-5, the J gene TRBJ2-7; a possible D gene is TRBD2 (6 bases). The V gene lost 6 bases and the J gene lost 5 bases, with 17 bases spanning the gap. The CDR3 has 14 amino acids. The germline V gene encodes CDR1 MNHEY and CDR2 SVGAGI.